This T cell receptor beta chain was sequenced during a study of identical twins. Each CDR3 protein gets one entry after TCRdb re-called the 5' RACE reads with MiXCR. The repertoire holds roughly 690,000 distinct CDR3 sequences, with around 21% as singletons. The CDR3 is made up of 16 amino acids. V was shortened by 1 base and J by 4 bases, with 15 bases between the two germline ends. The germline V gene encodes CDR1 SEHNR and CDR2 FQNEAQ (reference sequence). This sample was shared with a second study, whose subject was T cells expressing NK-cell markers. That study adds: Researchers got TCR beta repertoires out of sorted CD3+CD56+NKG2C+, CD3+CD56+NKG2C- and CD3+CD56-NKG2C+ T cells. Whether the expanded NKG2C+ T cell clones recognized HCMV remained unclear.

The V call is TRBV7-9, the J call TRBJ2-3; D assignment may be TRBD1 or TRBD2 (6 bases each). The sequenced material came from PBMCs. The origin of this receptor is a woman between 18 and 29 years old in good health. CDR3 in DNA: TGTGCCAGCAGCTTAGTAGGGGGACTCCGCGCAGATACGCAGTATTTT. This translates into CASSLVGGLRADTQYF. The variable domain in full, completed from reference TRBV7-9 and TRBJ2-3, reads DTGVSQNPRHKITKRGQNVTFRCDPISEHNRLYWYRQTLGQGPEFLTYFQNEAQLEKSRLLSDRFSAERPKGSFSTLEIQRTEQGDSAMYLCASSLVGGLRADTQYFGPGTRLTVL.